A single count supports the clone carrying this T cell receptor (beta chain). In germline, CDR1 is SNHLY, CDR2 FYNNEI. The CDR3 covers 13 residues. The V gene end was trimmed by 3 bases and the J gene end by 10 bases; junction bases not matched to a gene: 5. Per the authors' pipeline: Nucleated cell number was recorded as an estimate derived from reference gene primer amplification. Assay used: immunoSEQ multiplex PCR; TCRdb lists only in-frame clones, some missing. The V and J calls and clone size come from that table; D and trimming were worked out from the DNA. The sample has about 230,000 clones; approximately 88% are singletons. This sample was taken from a study of blood T cell repertoires in COVID-19. Whole-study context: COVID-19 samples from acute and convalescent phases originated in the United States, Italy and Spain. From T cells, B-cell-depleted T cells, or PBMCs came the material, which was cDNA or gDNA.

Sequencing was carried out using peripheral blood. The clonotype comes from a man aged 40-49 years with acute or convalescent COVID-19. The chain employs TRBV2 and TRBJ1-1, with 10 bases aligning to TRBD1. CDR3 region: CASSETGGALAFF. DNA of the CDR3: TGTGCCAGCAGTGAGACAGGGGGCGCGTTAGCTTTCTTT.